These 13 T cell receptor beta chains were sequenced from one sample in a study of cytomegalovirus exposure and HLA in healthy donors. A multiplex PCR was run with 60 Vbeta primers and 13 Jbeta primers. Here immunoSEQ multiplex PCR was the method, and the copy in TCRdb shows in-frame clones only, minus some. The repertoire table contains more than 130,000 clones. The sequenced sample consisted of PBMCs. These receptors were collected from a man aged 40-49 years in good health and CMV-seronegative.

The CDR3 reads CASSYGLAGPAYEQYF. The CDR3 DNA reads as TGTGCCAGCAGTTACGGTTTAGCGGGGCCCGCCTACGAGCAGTACTTC. The chain uses TRBV6-6 and TRBJ2-7; 8 positions match TRBD2. Germline loops: CDR1 MNHNY, CDR2 SVGAGI (reference sequence). This CDR3 comprises 16 residues. V gave up 2 bases and J gave up 2 bases; unmatched junction bases: 8.

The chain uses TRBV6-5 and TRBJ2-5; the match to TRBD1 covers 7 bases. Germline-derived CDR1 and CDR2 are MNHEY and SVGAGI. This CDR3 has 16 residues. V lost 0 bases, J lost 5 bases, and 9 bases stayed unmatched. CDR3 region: CASSYSRQGDLETQYF. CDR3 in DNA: TGTGCCAGCAGTTACTCGAGACAGGGAGATTTGGAGACCCAGTACTTC.

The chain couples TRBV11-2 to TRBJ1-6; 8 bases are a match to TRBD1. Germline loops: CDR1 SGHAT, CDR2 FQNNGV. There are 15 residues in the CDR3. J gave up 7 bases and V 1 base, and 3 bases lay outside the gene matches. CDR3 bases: TGTGCCAGCAGCTTAGTAGGACAGGGCAATTCACCCCTCCACTTT. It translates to CASSLVGQGNSPLHF.

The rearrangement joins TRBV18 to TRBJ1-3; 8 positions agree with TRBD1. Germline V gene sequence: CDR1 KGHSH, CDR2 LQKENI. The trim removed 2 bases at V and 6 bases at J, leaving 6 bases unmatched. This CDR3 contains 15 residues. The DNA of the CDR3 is TGTGCCAGCTCACCATCGGAGGGACAGGCAAACACCATATATTTT. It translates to CASSPSEGQANTIYF.

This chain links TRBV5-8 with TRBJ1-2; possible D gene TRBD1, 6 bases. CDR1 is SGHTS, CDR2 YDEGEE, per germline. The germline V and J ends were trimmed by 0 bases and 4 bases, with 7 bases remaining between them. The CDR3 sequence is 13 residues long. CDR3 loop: CASSLGQVYGYTF. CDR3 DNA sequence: TGTGCCAGCAGCTTGGGACAGGTCTATGGCTACACCTTC.

In nucleotides, the CDR3 is TGTGCCAGCAGCCCACGGGGATATACTGAAGCTTTCTTT. Amino acid sequence: CASSPRGYTEAFF. The rearrangement links TRBV6-6 to TRBJ1-1, with no clear D. The CDR3 has 13 amino acids. The V gene lost 6 bases and the J gene lost 5 bases, with 13 bases spanning the gap. Germline V gene lookup returns CDR1 MNHNY and CDR2 SVGAGI (reference sequence).

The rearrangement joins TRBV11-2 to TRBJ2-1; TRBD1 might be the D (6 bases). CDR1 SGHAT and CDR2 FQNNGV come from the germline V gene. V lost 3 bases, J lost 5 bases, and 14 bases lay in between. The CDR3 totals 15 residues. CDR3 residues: CASSFTGKRDNEQFF. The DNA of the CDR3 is TGTGCCAGCAGCTTTACAGGGAAAAGGGACAATGAGCAGTTCTTC.

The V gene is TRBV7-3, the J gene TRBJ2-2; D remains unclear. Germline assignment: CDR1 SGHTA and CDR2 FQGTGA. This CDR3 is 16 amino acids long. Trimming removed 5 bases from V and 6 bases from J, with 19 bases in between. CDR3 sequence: CASSPLVAVMAGELFF. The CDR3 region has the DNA TGTGCCAGCAGCCCCCTTGTGGCGGTTATGGCCGGGGAGCTGTTTTTT.

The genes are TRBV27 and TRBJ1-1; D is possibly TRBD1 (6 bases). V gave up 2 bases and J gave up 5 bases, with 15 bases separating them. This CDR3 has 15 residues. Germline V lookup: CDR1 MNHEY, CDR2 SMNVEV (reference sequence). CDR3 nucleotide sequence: TGTGCCAGCAGTTTAGACAGGATGGTGGGTACTGAAGCTTTCTTT. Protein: CASSLDRMVGTEAFF.

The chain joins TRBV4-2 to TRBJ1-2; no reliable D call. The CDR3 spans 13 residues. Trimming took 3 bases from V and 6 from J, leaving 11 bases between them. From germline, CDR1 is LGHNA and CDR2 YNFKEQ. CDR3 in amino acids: CASSHLRQDGYTF. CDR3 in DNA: TGTGCCAGCAGCCACCTGAGGCAAGATGGCTACACCTTC.

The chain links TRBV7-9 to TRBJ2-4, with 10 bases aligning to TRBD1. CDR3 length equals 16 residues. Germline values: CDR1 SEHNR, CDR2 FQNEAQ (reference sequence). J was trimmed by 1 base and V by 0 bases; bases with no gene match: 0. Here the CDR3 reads CASSLAGQGAKNIQYF. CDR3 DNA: TGTGCCAGCAGCTTAGCGGGACAGGGGGCCAAAAACATTCAGTACTTC.

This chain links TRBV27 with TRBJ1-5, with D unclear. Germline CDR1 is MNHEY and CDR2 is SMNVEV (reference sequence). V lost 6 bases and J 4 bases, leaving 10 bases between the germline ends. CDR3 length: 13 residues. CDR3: CASSLKENQPQHF. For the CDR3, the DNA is TGTGCCAGCAGCTTAAAGGAGAATCAGCCCCAGCATTTT.

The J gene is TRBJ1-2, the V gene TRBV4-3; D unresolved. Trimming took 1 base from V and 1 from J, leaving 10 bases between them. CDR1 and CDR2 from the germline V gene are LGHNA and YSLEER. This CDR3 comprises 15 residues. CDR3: CASSQGRRDNYGYTF. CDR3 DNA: TGCGCCAGCAGCCAAGGTCGTCGGGATAACTATGGCTACACCTTC.